A selection of T cell receptor beta chains follows, all from one sample in a study of blood T cell repertoires in COVID-19. Clones were read by immunoSEQ multiplex PCR, and TCRdb kept only the in-frame ones, dropping some. The data contain over 85,000 clones, roughly 83% of them seen just once; the ten biggest clones take up approximately 24%. Input material: peripheral blood. These receptors all stem from a human donor in a cohort sampled during active COVID-19. Each CDR3 is given without its conserved first and last residue. The D gene is left open where the match is weak.

D gene	V gene	J gene	CDR3 protein
-	TRBV3-1/TRBV3-2	TRBJ1-3	ASSRSEYRLSGNTIY
-	TRBV4-3	TRBJ2-3	ASRPELNTDTQY
-	TRBV3-1/TRBV3-2	TRBJ1-2	ASSQDAAAYGYT
-	TRBV25-1	TRBJ2-2	ASSEVGVWSGTGELF
-	TRBV5-6	TRBJ1-1	ASSLARGRWRDTEAF
-	TRBV11-2	TRBJ2-3	ASSPRGGEGAVDTQY
-	TRBV21-1	TRBJ2-7	ASSKAEKGFVHEQY
-	TRBV7-9	TRBJ2-7	ASSRSGIEQY
TRBD1	TRBV6-6	TRBJ1-2	ASSATGTGYT
-	TRBV18	TRBJ1-6	ASSPLPGENSPLH
TRBD1	TRBV28	TRBJ1-6	ASHRGVSYNSPLH
TRBD2	TRBV6-1	TRBJ2-1	ASSEELAAYNEQF
TRBD2	TRBV19	TRBJ2-1	ASSVSGSSYNEQF
-	TRBV2	TRBJ1-1	ASSDRGMTEAF